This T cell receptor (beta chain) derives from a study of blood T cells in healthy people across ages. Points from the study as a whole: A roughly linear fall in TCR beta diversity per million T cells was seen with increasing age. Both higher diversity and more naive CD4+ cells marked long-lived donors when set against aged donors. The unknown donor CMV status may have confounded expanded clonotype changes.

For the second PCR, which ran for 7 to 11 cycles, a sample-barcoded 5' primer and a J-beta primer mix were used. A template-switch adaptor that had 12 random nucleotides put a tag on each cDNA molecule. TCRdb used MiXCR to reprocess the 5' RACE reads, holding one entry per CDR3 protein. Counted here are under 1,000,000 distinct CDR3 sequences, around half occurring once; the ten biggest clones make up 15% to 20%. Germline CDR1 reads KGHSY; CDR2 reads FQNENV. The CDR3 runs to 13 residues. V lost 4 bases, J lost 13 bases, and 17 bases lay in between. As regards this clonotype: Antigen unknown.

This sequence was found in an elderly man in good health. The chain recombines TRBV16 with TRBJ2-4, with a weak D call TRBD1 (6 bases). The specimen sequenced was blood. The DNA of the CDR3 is TGTGCCAGCAGCCTACAGGGCGAGAGGGAGCAGTACTTC. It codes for CASSLQGEREQYF. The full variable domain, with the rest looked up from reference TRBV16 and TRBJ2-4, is GEEVAQTPKHLVRGEGQKAKLYCAPIKGHSYVFWYQQVLKNEFKFLISFQNENVFDETGMPKERFSAKCLPNSPCSLEIQATKLEDSAVYFCASSLQGEREQYFGAGTRLSVL.